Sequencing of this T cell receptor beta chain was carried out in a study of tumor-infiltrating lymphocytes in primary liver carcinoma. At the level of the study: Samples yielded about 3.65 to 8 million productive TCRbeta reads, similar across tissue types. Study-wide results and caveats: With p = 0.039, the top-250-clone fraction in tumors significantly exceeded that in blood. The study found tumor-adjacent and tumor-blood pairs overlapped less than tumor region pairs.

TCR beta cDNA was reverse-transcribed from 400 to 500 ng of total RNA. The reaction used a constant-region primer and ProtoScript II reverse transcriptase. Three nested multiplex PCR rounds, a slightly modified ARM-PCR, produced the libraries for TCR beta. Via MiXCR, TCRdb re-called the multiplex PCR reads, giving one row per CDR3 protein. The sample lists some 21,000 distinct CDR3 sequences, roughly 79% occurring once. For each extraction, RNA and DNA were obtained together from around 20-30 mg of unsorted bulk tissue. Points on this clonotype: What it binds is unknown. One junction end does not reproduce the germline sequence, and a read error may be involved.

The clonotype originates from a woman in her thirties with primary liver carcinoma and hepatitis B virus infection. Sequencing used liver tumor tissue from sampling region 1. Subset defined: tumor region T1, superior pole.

In DNA, the CDR3 is TGCGCCAGCAGCGTACCAGCGGGAGGGCCCCCTTCGAACACCGGGGAGCTTTTTTTT. It codes for CASSVPAGGPPSNTGELFF. The chain recombines TRBV4-3 with TRBJ2-2; 10 bases match TRBD2. The length of the CDR3 is 19 residues. From germline, CDR1 is LGHNA and CDR2 YSLEER.